This TCR beta chain came from a study of shared clonotypes between healthy human individuals. The wider study: Researchers assigned three CD4 naive, three CD4 memory, two CD8 naive and one CD8 memory plate to each donor.

Regarding the study as a whole: Genetic and exposure-history diversity was limited by the few donors.

To note about this clone: Antigen: not known.

Using immunoSEQ multiplex PCR, the repertoire was profiled, and TCRdb retains in-frame clones only, with some absent. The data show about 2.4 million clones, approximately 92% seen once. Healthy HIV-negative adults without recent acute infections or vaccinations served as donors. The clonotype originates from a man aged 18 to 29 in good health. Input material: naive CD4+ T cells sorted from blood. Subset in this sample: CD45RA+ positively selected.

CDR3 sequence (DNA): TGTGCCGGAACATACTCCTGGATGAACACTGAAGCTTTCTTT. Its translation: CAGTYSWMNTEAFF. The chain joins TRBV28 to TRBJ1-1, with D unclear. V lost 11 bases and J lost 0, with 16 bases in between. The V gene's germline CDR1 is MDHEN and CDR2 SYDVKM. The CDR3 spans 14 residues.